Listed below are T cell receptor beta chains from one sample, sequenced in a study of blood T cell repertoires in COVID-19. Profiled with immunoSEQ multiplex PCR; TCRdb holds only in-frame clones, not every one. The profile covers roughly 100,000 clones, with approximately 89% appearing a single time and about a sixth taken by the ten largest. Material: peripheral blood. Receptor source: a woman aged 80 or over in a cohort sampled during active COVID-19. Both conserved end residues are part of each CDR3. The order of the fields is clone size, J gene, V gene, D gene, CDR3 length, CDR3 DNA, CDR3 protein. A D gene is named only where the DNA matches it firmly. Only part of the rows carry a size: once, few, many, or a class if the clone is expanded.

>-|TRBJ2-3|TRBV11-2|TRBD1|13
TGTGCCAGCTCCGGACAGGGAACAGATACGCAGTATTTT
CASSGQGTDTQYF
>once|TRBJ2-1|TRBV5-1|-|15
TGCGCCAGCAGCTTGGGCGGGCCTCGGGGCAATGAGCAGTTCTTC
CASSLGGPRGNEQFF
>-|TRBJ2-7|TRBV12-5|TRBD2|19
TGTGCTAGTGGTTTGGTACCCGGACTAGCGGGAGGCACTCCCTACGAGCAGTACTTC
CASGLVPGLAGGTPYEQYF
>-|TRBJ1-2|TRBV6-5|-|15
TGTGCCAGCAGTTATTCGGGATTCGGGGGGAGGGGCTACACCTTC
CASSYSGFGGRGYTF
>-|TRBJ2-3|TRBV29-1|-|12
TGCAGCGCCACAATCTCGGGAGATACGCAGTATTTT
CSATISGDTQYF
>-|TRBJ2-3|TRBV6-5|TRBD1|15
TGTGCCAGCAGCTCGGACAGGGGGCCCACAGATACGCAGTATTTT
CASSSDRGPTDTQYF
>-|TRBJ2-2|TRBV7-2|TRBD2|16
TGTGCCAGCAGCTTAGACAGCGGGAGGGGGTCCGGGGAGCTGTTTTTT
CASSLDSGRGSGELFF
>-|TRBJ2-5|TRBV5-1|TRBD1|16
TGCGCCAGCAGCCTTATTATGACAGGGGCCCAAGAGACCCAGTACTTC
CASSLIMTGAQETQYF
>-|TRBJ2-5|TRBV5-6|-|14
TGTGCCAGCAGCTCCCGGACTATCGGAGAGACCCAGTACTTC
CASSSRTIGETQYF
>-|TRBJ2-5|TRBV5-4|-|14
TGTGCCAGCAGCTTGGCGGGAGTGGTTGAGACCCAGTACTTC
CASSLAGVVETQYF
>-|TRBJ2-5|TRBV6-5|-|13
TGTGCCAGCAGTTACAAAGGGGTGGGGACCCAGTACTTC
CASSYKGVGTQYF
>-|TRBJ2-3|TRBV5-4|-|13
TGTGCCAGCAGCCCCCCCATTGCAGATACGCAGTATTTT
CASSPPIADTQYF
>-|TRBJ2-4|TRBV15|-|19
TGTGCCACCAGCAGAGATCTCGTGGCGGGGAAGGTTGTCAAAAACATTCAGTACTTC
CATSRDLVAGKVVKNIQYF
>-|TRBJ1-3|TRBV7-8|-|15
TGTGCCAGCAGCTTACTATCAGGCTCTGGAAACACCATATATTTT
CASSLLSGSGNTIYF
>-|TRBJ2-7|TRBV7-2|-|15
TGTGCCAGCAGCCCGCTGCGGGGGCCTACCTACGAGCAGTACTTC
CASSPLRGPTYEQYF
>once|TRBJ1-1|TRBV7-9|-|13
TGTGCCAGCAGCTCTGCCGGGAACACTGAAGCTTTCTTT
CASSSAGNTEAFF